This note documents a single TCR beta chain sequence. The method was immunoSEQ multiplex PCR; TCRdb's version includes in-frame clones alone and lacks a portion of them. This table holds approximately 300,000 clones, approximately 92% found once. The data originate from a study of blood T cell repertoires in COVID-19. At the level of the study: The analysed material was cDNA or gDNA that came from T cells, B-cell-depleted T cells, or PBMCs.

Trimming removed 5 bases from V and 1 base from J, with 8 bases in between. Germline values: CDR1 SNHLY, CDR2 FYNNEI. The CDR3 contains 13 residues. This receptor was identified in a woman aged 25-40 years who had recovered from COVID-19. The chain couples TRBV2 to TRBJ1-1, with unresolved D. The source material was PBMCs or T cells enriched from blood (not recorded which). CDR3 residues: CASSPRANTEAFF. The CDR3 DNA reads as TGTGCCAGCAGTCCTCGAGCGAACACTGAAGCTTTCTTT.